This TCR beta chain comes out of a study of T cells in Graves' hyperthyroidism and ophthalmopathy. Study outcomes and limitations: Ophthalmopathy could be told apart from stable hyperthyroidism with a 13 V-J model. Expanded thyroid clonotypes (above 0.001) were mostly also found in blood.

Amplification of TCR beta CDR3 regions used RNA as the template. During a first-round RT-PCR of the TCR CDR3, the HTBI primer set was used. Each CDR3 protein gets one entry after TCRdb re-called the multiplex PCR reads with MiXCR. This sample has approximately 400,000 distinct CDR3 sequences, with more than 15% found just once. Note on this clonotype: Its specificity is not known.

V dropped 5 bases and J dropped 8; count of bases not matched to a gene: 15. The CDR3 is 16 residues long. Germline V lookup: CDR1 SGHTA, CDR2 FQGTGA. This rearrangement joins TRBV7-3 to TRBJ1-2, with 9 bases matching TRBD1. Sample: blood. This receptor was taken from a woman between 18 and 29 years old with Graves' hyperthyroidism. CDR3: CASSRLRRWTGDGYTF. DNA of the CDR3: TGTGCCAGCAGCCGCTTACGGCGGTGGACAGGGGACGGCTACACCTTC.